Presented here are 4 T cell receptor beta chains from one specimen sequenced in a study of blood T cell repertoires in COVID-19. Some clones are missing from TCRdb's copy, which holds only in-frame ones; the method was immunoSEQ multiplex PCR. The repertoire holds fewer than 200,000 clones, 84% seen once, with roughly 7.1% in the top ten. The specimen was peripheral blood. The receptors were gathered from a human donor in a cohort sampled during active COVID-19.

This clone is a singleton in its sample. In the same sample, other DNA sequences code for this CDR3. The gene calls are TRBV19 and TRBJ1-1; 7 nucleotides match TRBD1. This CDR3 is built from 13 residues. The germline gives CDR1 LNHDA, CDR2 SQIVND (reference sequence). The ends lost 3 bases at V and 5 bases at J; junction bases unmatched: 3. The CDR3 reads CASSIDRVTEAFF. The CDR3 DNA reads TGTGCCAGTAGTATCGACAGGGTAACTGAAGCTTTCTTT.

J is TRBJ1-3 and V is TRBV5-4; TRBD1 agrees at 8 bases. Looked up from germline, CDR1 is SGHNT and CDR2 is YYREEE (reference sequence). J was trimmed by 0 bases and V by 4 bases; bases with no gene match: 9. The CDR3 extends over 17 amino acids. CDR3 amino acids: CASSVMDRAYSGNTIYF. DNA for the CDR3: TGTGCCAGCAGCGTGATGGACAGGGCCTACTCTGGAAACACCATATATTTT.

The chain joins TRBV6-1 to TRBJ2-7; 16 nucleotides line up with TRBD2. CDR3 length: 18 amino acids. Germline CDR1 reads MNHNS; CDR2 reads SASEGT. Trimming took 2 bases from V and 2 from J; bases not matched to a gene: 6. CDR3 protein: CASSEWGTSGGAPYEQYF. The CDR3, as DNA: TGTGCCAGCAGTGAATGGGGGACTAGCGGGGGGGCCCCCTACGAGCAGTACTTC.

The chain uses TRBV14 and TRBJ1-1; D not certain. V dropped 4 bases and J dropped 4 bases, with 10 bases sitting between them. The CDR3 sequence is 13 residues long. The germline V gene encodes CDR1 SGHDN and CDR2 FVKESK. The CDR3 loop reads CASSLTGCTEAFF. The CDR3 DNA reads TGTGCCAGCAGCCTAACCGGGTGCACTGAAGCTTTCTTT.